A single sample gave rise to the 10 T cell receptor beta chains below, sequenced in a study of T cell repertoires in cytomegalovirus infection. Their target antigens are unknown. TCRdb reprocessed the reads via MiXCR and lists one record per CDR3 protein. Of about 830,000 distinct CDR3 sequences in the sample, over 25% were seen once. Sequencing used cultured CD8+ T cells from PBMCs, obtained from culture after CMV antigen stimulation. The receptors stem from a human donor in good health (CMV status not recorded). Some clones in this sample may be carry-over from other donors' samples.

The chain couples TRBV4-2 to TRBJ2-1; D may be TRBD2 (5 bases). The CDR3 contains 16 residues. Per the germline V gene, CDR1 is LGHNA and CDR2 is YNFKEQ. Trimming shortened V by 3 bases and J by 0 bases, and 12 bases separated the two germline ends. The CDR3 DNA reads TGTGCCAGCAGCCACCCGCTAGCTATCTCCTACAATGAGCAGTTCTTC. Translated: CASSHPLAISYNEQFF.

The chain recombines TRBV6-1 with TRBJ2-2, with D possibly TRBD2 on 5 matching bases. V lost 5 bases to trimming and J lost 8 bases, with 18 bases between them. This CDR3 contains 15 residues. CDR1 and CDR2 (germline): MNHNS, SASEGT. The chain's CDR3 is CASSYTRLRGGELFF. In DNA, the CDR3 is TGTGCCAGCAGTTACACCCGACTGCGAGGGGGGGAGCTGTTTTTT.

This clonotype has only a few counts. CDR3 sequence reads: CASSFLPVNSYNEQFF. CDR3 DNA: TGTGCCAGCAGCTTCCTGCCAGTTAACTCCTACAATGAGCAGTTCTTC. The J gene is TRBJ2-1, the V gene TRBV11-1; D gene unclear. Trimming cost V 3 bases and J 0 bases, with 12 bases left between them. Germline assignment: CDR1 SGHAT and CDR2 FQDESV (reference sequence). The CDR3 runs to 16 residues. Full variable domain (missing parts from reference TRBV11-1 and TRBJ2-1): EAEVAQSPRYKITEKSQAVAFWCDPISGHATLYWYRQILGQGPELLVQFQDESVVDDSQLPKDRFSAERLKGVDSTLKIQPAELGDSAMYLCASSFLPVNSYNEQFFGPGTRLTVL.

The rearrangement uses TRBV20-1 and TRBJ1-1; D unclear. The germline CDR1 and CDR2 sequences are DFQATT and SNEGSKA (reference sequence). The CDR3 consists of 12 residues. V was shortened by 4 bases and J by 0 bases, with 6 bases between the two germline ends. The DNA of the CDR3 is TGCAGTGCTAAGGAGTTGAACACTGAAGCTTTCTTT. Amino acid sequence: CSAKELNTEAFF.

This clonotype was found many times. The chain couples TRBV7-4 to TRBJ1-5, with a possible D match to TRBD1 (5 bases). The CDR3 extends over 18 amino acids. Germline CDR1 reads SGHVT; CDR2 reads SQSDAQ. V gave up 2 bases and J gave up 10 bases, with 27 bases separating them. CDR3 in amino acids: CASSLKVHRGDYLCPQHF. The CDR3 bases are TGTGCCAGCAGCTTAAAAGTGCACCGGGGCGATTATTTGTGCCCCCAGCATTTT.

This chain uses TRBV7-8 with TRBJ1-5; D uncertain. The germline V and J ends were trimmed by 4 bases and 4 bases, with 14 bases remaining between them. This CDR3 region has 15 residues. Germline loops: CDR1 SGHVS, CDR2 FQNEAQ. The DNA of the CDR3 is TGTGCCAGCAGCTGGGGTTTTGGATATAATCAGCCCCAGCATTTT. This codes for CASSWGFGYNQPQHF.

This sequence joins TRBV7-9 and TRBJ2-7; 10 bases agree with TRBD1. This CDR3 spans 14 amino acids. Germline CDR1 reads SEHNR; CDR2 reads FQNEAQ (reference sequence). J was trimmed by 5 bases and V by 5 bases; bases with no gene match: 6. The CDR3 DNA is TGTGCCAGCAGCGGGACAGGGGAGGAGAACGAGCAGTACTTC. This translates into CASSGTGEENEQYF.

This chain links TRBV13 with TRBJ2-7, with 8 bases fitting TRBD1. The V and J ends lost 5 bases and 0 bases, in that order; junction bases with no gene match: 9. Germline V lookup: CDR1 PRHDT, CDR2 FYEKMQ (reference sequence). CDR3 length equals 16 residues. The CDR3 DNA follows: TGTGCCAGCAGCCCACCGGGACAGGCTCTCTCCTACGAGCAGTACTTC. As protein: CASSPPGQALSYEQYF.

The chain recombines TRBV5-6 with TRBJ2-7; 7 bases agree with TRBD2. V gave up 1 base and J gave up 5 bases; unmatched junction bases: 6. The germline CDR1 and CDR2 sequences are SGHDT and YYEEEE. The CDR3 totals 14 residues. The CDR3 loop is CASSLRLAVDEQYF. Written as DNA, the CDR3 is TGTGCCAGCAGCTTGCGTCTAGCGGTCGACGAGCAGTACTTC.

This clonotype appeared a few times. This sequence joins TRBV6-2 or TRBV6-3 and TRBJ2-1; maybe TRBD2 (7 bases). Trimming left V 2 bases short and J 6 bases short, with 29 bases between. CDR3 length: 20 residues. Germline V gene sequence: CDR1 MNHEY, CDR2 SVGEGT. CDR3: CASSYPPGAGATILGNEQFF. CDR3 bases: TGTGCCAGCAGTTACCCCCCGGGGGCGGGGGCCACCATCTTAGGCAATGAGCAGTTCTTC.